This T cell receptor (beta chain) came from a study of blood T cell repertoires in COVID-19. Overall study: Samples of COVID-19 (acute and convalescent) were obtained from the United States, Italy and Spain.

The V segment lost 7 bases and the J segment 7 bases; nucleotides outside the gene matches: 4. The germline V gene has CDR1 MGHDK and CDR2 SYGVNS. This CDR3 region has 12 residues. In the authors' methods: Quantification of nucleated cells was approximated via reference gene primer amplification. Measured with immunoSEQ multiplex PCR; TCRdb has only the in-frame clones, and not every one. V, J and clone size reflect that table, while D and trimming were determined from the DNA. Of under 150,000 clones listed, 75% to 90% are singletons. V gene TRBV25-1 combines with J gene TRBJ2-1; 7 nucleotides align to TRBD2. This clonotype originated in a man between 65 and 85 years old with acute or convalescent COVID-19. Sequenced: peripheral blood. This chain's CDR3 is CASTSSGNEQFF. CDR3 DNA: TGTGCCAGCACCTCTAGCGGTAATGAGCAGTTCTTC. The complete variable domain, with remaining parts taken from reference TRBV25-1 and TRBJ2-1, reads EADIYQTPRYLVIGTGKKITLECSQTMGHDKMYWYQQDPGMELHLIHYSYGVNSTEKGDLSSESTVSRIRTEHFPLTLESARPSHTSQYLCASTSSGNEQFFGPGTRLTVL.